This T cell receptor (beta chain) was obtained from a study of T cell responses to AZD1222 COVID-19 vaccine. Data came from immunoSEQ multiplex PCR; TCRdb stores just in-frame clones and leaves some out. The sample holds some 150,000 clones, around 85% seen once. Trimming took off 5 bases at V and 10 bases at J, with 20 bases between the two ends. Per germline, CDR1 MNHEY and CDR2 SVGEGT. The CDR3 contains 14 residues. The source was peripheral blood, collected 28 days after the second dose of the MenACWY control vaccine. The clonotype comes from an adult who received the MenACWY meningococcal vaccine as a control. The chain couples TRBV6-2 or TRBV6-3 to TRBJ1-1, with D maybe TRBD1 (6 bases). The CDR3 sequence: CASSRSPGGAGAFF. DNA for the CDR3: TGTGCCAGCAGTCGATCACCCGGGGGCGCAGGAGCTTTCTTT.